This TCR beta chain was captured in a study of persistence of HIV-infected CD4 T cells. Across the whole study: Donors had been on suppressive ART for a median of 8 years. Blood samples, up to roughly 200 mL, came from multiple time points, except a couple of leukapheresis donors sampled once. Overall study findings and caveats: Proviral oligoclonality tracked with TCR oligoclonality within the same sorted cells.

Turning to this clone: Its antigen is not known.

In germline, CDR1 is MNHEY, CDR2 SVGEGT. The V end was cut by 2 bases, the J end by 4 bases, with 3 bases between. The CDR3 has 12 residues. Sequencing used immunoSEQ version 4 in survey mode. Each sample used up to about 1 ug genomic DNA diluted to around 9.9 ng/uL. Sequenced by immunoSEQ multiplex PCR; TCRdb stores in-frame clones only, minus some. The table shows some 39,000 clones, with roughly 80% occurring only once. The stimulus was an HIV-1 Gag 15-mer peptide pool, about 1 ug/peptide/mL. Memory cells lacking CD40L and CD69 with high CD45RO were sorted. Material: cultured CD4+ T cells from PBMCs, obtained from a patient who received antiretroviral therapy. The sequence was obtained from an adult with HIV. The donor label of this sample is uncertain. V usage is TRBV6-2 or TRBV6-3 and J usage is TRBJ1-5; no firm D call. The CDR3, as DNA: TGTGCCAGCAGTTACACGAATCAGCCCCAGCATTTT. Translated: CASSYTNQPQHF.